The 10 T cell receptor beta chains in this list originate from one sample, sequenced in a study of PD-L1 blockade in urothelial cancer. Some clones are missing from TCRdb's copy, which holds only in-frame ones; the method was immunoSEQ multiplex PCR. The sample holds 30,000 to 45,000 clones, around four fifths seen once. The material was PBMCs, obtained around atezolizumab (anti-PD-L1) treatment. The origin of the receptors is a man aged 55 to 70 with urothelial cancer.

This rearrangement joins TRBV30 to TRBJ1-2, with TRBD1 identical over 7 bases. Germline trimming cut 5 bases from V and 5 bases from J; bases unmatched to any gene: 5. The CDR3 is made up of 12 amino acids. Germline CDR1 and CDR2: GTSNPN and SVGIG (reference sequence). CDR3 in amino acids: CAWYDRVYGYTF. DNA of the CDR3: TGTGCCTGGTACGACAGGGTTTATGGCTACACCTTC.

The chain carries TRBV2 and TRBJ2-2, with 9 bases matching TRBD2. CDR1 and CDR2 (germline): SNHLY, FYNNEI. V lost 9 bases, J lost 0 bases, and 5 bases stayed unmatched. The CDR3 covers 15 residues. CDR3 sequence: CASQLAGTNTGELFF. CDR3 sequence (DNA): TGTGCCAGTCAGCTAGCGGGGACGAACACCGGGGAGCTGTTTTTT.

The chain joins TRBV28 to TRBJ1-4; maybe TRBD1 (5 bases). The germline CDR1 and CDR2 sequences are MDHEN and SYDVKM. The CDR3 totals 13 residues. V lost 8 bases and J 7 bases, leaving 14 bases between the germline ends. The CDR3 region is CASSGGSLEKLFF. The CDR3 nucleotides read TGTGCCAGCTCGGGGGGGTCCCTTGAAAAACTGTTTTTT.

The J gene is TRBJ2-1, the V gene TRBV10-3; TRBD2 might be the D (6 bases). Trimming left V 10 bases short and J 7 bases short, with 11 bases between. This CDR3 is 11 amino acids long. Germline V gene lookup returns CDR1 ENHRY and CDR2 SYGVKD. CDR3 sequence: CATSGGNEQFF. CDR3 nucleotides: TGTGCCACGAGCGGAGGGAATGAGCAGTTCTTC.

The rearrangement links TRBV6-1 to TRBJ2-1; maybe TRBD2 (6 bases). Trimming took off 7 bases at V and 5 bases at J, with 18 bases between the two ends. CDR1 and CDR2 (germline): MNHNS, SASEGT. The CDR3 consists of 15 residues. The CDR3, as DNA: TGTGCCAGCAAGAAAGAGAGGGGACTCAACAATGAGCAGTTCTTC. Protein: CASKKERGLNNEQFF.

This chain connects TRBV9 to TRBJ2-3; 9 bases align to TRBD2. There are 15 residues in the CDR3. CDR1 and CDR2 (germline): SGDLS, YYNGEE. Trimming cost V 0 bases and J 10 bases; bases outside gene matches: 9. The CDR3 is CASSVGLAVNPSQYF. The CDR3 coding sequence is TGTGCCAGCAGCGTAGGACTAGCGGTGAACCCCTCGCAGTATTTT.

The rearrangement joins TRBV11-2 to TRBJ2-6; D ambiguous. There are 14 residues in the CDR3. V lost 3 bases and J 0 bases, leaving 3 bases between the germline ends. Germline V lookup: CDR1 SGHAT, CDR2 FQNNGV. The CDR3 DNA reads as TGTGCCAGCAGCTTCAACTCTGGGGCCAACGTCCTGACTTTC. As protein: CASSFNSGANVLTF.

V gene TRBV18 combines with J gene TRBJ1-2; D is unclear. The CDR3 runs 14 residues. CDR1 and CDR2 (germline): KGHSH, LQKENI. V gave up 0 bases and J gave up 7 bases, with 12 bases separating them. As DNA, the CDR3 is TGTGCCAGCTCACCACCCAACGGGAAACGTGGCTACACCTTC. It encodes CASSPPNGKRGYTF.

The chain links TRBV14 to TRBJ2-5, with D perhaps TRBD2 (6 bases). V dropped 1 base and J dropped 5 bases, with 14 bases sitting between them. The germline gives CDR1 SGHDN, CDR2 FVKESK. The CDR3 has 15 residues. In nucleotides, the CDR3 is TGTGCCAGCAGCCAAGGCGGGACCCCTGGCGAGACCCAGTACTTC. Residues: CASSQGGTPGETQYF.

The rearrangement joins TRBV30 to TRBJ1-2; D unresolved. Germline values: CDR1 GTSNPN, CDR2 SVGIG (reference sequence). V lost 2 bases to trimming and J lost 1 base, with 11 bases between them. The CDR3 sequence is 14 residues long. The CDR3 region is CAWSSNSLNYGYTF. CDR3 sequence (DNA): TGTGCCTGGAGTTCTAACAGTCTTAACTATGGCTACACCTTC.